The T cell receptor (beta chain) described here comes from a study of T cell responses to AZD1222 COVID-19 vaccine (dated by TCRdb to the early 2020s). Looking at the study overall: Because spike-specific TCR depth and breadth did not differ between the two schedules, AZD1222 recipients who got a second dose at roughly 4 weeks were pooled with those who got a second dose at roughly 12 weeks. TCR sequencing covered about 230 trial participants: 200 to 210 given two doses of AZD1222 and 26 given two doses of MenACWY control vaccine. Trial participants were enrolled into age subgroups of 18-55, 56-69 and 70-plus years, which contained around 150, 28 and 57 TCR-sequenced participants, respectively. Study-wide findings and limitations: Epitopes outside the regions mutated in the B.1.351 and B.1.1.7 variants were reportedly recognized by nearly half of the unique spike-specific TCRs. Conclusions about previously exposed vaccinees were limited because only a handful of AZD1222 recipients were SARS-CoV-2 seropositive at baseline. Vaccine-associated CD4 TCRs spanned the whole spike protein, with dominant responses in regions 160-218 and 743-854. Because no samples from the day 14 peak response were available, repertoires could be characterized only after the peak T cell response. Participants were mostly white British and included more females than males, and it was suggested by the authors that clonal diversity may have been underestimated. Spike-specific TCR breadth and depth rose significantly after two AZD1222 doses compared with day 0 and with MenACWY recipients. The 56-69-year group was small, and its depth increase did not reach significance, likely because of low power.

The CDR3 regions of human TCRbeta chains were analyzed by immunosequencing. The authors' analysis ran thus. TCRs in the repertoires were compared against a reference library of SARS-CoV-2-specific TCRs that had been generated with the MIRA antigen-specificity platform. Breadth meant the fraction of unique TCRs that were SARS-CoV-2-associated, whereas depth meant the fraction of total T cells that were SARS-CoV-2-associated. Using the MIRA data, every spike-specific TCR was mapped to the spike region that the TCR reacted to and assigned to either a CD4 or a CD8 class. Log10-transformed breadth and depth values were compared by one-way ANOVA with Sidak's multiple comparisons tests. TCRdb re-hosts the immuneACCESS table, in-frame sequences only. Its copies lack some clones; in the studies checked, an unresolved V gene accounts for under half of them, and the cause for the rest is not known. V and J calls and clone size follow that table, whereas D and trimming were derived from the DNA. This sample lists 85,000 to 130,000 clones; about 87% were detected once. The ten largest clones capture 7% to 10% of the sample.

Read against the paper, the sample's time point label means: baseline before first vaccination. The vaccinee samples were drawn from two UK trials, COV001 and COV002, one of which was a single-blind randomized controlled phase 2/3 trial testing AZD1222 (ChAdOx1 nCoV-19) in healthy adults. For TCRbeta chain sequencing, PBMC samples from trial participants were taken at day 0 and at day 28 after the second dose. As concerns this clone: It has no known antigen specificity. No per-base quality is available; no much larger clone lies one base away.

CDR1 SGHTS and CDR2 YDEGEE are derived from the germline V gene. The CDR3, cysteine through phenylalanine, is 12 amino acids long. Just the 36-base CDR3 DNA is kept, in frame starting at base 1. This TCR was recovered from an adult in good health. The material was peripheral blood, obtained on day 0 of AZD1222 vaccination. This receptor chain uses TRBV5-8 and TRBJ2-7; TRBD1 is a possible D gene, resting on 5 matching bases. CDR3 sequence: CATSRVWNEQYF. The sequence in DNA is TGTGCTACGTCCAGGGTATGGAACGAGCAGTACTTC.